This T cell receptor beta chain is drawn from a study of shared clonotypes between healthy human individuals. Into CD45RA+ naive and CD45RA-negative memory subsets, the CD4+ cells were split. It was across several immunoSEQ plates that each subset's genomic DNA was evenly split. The table came from immunoSEQ multiplex PCR; TCRdb's copy has only in-frame clones and leaves some out. The table has 980,000 or so clones, over 75% seen once. This receptor was identified in a man aged 18 to 30 in good health. Material: memory CD4+ T cells sorted from blood. The subset denotes: CD45RA-negative fraction.

The CDR3 spells CASSVTSGAAFF. The DNA of the CDR3 is TGCGCCAGCAGCGTGACTAGCGGGGCGGCGTTCTTC. The chain is built from TRBV5-1 and TRBJ2-1; TRBD2 agrees at 11 bases. Germline assignment: CDR1 SGHRS and CDR2 YFSETQ. V dropped 4 bases and J dropped 15; count of bases not matched to a gene: 6. This CDR3 has 12 amino acids.